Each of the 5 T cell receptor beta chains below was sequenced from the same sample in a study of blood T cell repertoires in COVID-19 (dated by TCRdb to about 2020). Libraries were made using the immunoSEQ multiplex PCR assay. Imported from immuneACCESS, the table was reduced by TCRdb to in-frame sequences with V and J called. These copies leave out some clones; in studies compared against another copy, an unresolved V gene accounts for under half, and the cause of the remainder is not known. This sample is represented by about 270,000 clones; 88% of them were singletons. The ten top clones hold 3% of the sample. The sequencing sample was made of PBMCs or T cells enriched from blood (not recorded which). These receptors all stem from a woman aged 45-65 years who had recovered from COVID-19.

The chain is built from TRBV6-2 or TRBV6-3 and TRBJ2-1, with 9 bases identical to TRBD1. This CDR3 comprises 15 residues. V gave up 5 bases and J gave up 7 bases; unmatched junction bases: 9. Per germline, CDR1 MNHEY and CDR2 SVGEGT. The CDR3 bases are TGTGCCAGCAGTGCTGGACAGGGGTTGCGGAATGAGCAGTTCTTC. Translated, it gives CASSAGQGLRNEQFF.

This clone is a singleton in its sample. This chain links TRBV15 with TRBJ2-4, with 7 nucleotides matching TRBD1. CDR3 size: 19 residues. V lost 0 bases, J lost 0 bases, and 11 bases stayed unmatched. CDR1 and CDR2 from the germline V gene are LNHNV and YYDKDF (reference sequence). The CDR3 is CATSRDLRQGVLAKNIQYF. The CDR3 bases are TGTGCCACCAGCAGAGATCTGAGGCAGGGGGTCTTAGCCAAAAACATTCAGTACTTC.

The CDR3 reads CASSLSNSGLYEQYF. Here the CDR3 DNA reads TGTGCCAGCAGTTTATCCAATAGCGGGCTCTACGAGCAGTACTTC. The rearrangement joins TRBV27 to TRBJ2-7, with TRBD2 matching 7 bases. The CDR3 totals 15 residues. Germline CDR1 and CDR2: MNHEY and SMNVEV (reference sequence). Trimming removed 0 bases from V and 3 bases from J; junction bases left unmatched: 5.

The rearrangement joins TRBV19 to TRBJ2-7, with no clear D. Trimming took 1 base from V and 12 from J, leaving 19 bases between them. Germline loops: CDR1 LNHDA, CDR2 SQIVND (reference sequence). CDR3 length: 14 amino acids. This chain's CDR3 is CASSIGLVDERPYF. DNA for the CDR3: TGTGCCAGTAGTATAGGCCTAGTAGACGAGCGTCCGTACTTC.

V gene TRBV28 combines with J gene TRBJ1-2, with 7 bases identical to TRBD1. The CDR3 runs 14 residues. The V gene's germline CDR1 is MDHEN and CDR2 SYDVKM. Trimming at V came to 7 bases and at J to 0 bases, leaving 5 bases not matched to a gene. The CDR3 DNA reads TGTGCCAGCAACAGGGGAGTAGCTAACTATGGCTACACCTTC. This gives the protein CASNRGVANYGYTF.